This entry describes one T cell receptor beta chain. Here immunoSEQ multiplex PCR was the method, and the copy in TCRdb shows in-frame clones only, minus some. The repertoire consists of tens of thousands of clones, with roughly 90% occurring once and the leading ten covering over 5%. The sample belongs to a study of T cells in localized non-small cell lung cancer. This CDR3 region has 15 residues. Between the trimmed V and J ends, which lost 8 bases and 3 bases, there was a span of 19 bases. The germline V gene encodes CDR1 MNHNY and CDR2 SVGAGI (reference sequence). The chain employs TRBV6-6 and TRBJ1-1, with D maybe TRBD1 (6 bases). The clonotype originates from a man between 35 and 75 years old with stage II lung adenocarcinoma. The sample consisted of PBMCs, taken before any cancer treatment. The DNA for the CDR3 is TGTGCCAGCCGAACACAGGGATCCGGGGACACTGAAGCTTTCTTT. It encodes CASRTQGSGDTEAFF.